These 3 T cell receptor beta chains were all obtained from the same sample, sequenced in a study of blood T cell repertoires in COVID-19 (dated by TCRdb to the early 2020s). The library relied on the immunoSEQ multiplex PCR assay. TCRdb's version of the immuneACCESS table is confined to in-frame rearrangements and falls short of the full clone set. An unresolved V gene accounts for under half of the shortfall where checked; the remainder is of unknown origin. This sample holds 300,000 to 400,000 clones; over 80% were observed only once. Together, the top ten hold approximately 9.4% of the sample. Sequences were obtained from peripheral blood. The receptors stem from a man aged 25 to 40 with COVID-19, enrolled during active disease.

J is TRBJ2-5 and V is TRBV5-1; weak D call: TRBD2 (6 bases). V lost 0 bases and J lost 6, with 30 bases in between. The germline CDR1 and CDR2 sequences are SGHRS and YFSETQ. The CDR3 contains 20 residues. CDR3 residues: CASSLAGSSAGWGEEKTQYF. Here the CDR3 DNA reads TGCGCCAGCAGCTTGGCGGGCTCGTCGGCAGGGTGGGGGGAAGAGAAGACCCAGTACTTC.

The chain recombines TRBV12-3 or TRBV12-4 with TRBJ1-1, with TRBD1 as a possible D gene (5 bases). The CDR3 is 11 residues long. V gave up 7 bases and J gave up 4 bases, with 7 bases separating them. CDR3 nucleotide sequence: TGTGCCAGCACCAGGGTCACTGAAGCTTTCTTT. Encoded protein: CASTRVTEAFF.

The J gene is TRBJ1-1, the V gene TRBV18; TRBD1 is a possible D gene (5 bases). Germline CDR1 and CDR2: KGHSH and LQKENI. Trimming took 2 bases from V and 6 from J, leaving 10 bases between them. CDR3 length: 13 amino acids. CDR3 region: CASSPSETAEAFF. CDR3 DNA sequence: TGTGCCAGCTCACCAAGTGAGACAGCTGAAGCTTTCTTT.